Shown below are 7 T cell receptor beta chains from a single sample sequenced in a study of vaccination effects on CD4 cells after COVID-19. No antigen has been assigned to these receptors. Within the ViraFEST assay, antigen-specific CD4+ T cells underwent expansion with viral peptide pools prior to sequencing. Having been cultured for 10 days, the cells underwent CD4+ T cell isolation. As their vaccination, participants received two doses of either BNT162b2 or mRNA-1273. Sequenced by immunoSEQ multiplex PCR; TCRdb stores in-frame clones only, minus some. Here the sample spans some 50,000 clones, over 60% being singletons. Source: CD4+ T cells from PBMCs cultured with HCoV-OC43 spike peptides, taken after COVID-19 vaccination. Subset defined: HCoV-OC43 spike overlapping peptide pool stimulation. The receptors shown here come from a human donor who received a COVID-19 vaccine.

In DNA form, the CDR3 reads TGTGCCAGCAGCCAACAGGGGGATCAGCCCCAGCATTTT. Its protein product is CASSQQGDQPQHF. The V gene is TRBV3-1 (or the pseudogene TRBV3-2), the J gene TRBJ1-5, with TRBD1 matching 7 bases. The CDR3 runs to 13 residues. Unmatched junction bases numbered 0, after V lost 2 bases and J lost 5 bases. Per germline, CDR1 LGHDT and CDR2 YNNKEL (reference sequence).

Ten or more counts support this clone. The CDR3 nucleotides read TGTGCCTGGAGTGTACAAGGGGAGGGTAACTATGGCTACACCTTC. It encodes CAWSVQGEGNYGYTF. J is TRBJ1-2 and V is TRBV30; maybe TRBD1 (5 bases). CDR3 length equals 15 residues. V lost 0 bases and J 1 base, leaving 12 bases between the germline ends. Germline V lookup: CDR1 GTSNPN, CDR2 SVGIG (reference sequence). The full variable domain, its missing parts supplied by reference TRBV30 and TRBJ1-2, is SQTIHQWPATLVQPVGSPLSLECTVEGTSNPNLYWYRQAAGRGLQLLFYSVGIGQISSEVPQNLSASRPQDRQFILSSKKLLLSDSGFYLCAWSVQGEGNYGYTFGSGTRLTVV.

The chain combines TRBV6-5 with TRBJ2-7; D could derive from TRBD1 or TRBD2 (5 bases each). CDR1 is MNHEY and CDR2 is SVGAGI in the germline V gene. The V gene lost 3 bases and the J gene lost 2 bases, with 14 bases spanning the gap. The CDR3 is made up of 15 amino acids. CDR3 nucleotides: TGTGCCAGCAGTTATCACGGGACCCCAGCCTACGAGCAGTACTTC. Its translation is CASSYHGTPAYEQYF.

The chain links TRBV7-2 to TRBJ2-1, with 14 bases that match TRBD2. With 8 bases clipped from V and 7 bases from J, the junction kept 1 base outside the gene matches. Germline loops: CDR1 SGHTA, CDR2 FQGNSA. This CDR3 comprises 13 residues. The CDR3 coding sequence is TGTGCCAGCGGACTAGCGGGGGGAAATGAGCAGTTCTTC. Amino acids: CASGLAGGNEQFF. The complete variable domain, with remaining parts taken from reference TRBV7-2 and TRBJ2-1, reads GAGVSQSPSNKVTEKGKDVELRCDPISGHTALYWYRQSLGQGLEFLIYFQGNSAPDKSGLPSDRFSAERTGGSVSTLTIQRTQQEDSAVYLCASGLAGGNEQFFGPGTRLTVL.

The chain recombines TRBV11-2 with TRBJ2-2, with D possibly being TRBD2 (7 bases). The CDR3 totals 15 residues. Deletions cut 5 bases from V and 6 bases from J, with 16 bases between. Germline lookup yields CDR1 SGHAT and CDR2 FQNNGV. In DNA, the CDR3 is TGTGCCAGCAGCAGGATGAGGGGGGGAGCCGGGGAGCTGTTTTTT. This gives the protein CASSRMRGGAGELFF.

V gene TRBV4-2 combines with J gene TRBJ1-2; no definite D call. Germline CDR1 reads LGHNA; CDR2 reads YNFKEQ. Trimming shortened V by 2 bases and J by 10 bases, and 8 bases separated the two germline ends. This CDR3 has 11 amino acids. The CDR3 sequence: CASSQMDSYTF. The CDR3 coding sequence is TGTGCCAGCAGCCAAATGGACTCCTACACCTTC.

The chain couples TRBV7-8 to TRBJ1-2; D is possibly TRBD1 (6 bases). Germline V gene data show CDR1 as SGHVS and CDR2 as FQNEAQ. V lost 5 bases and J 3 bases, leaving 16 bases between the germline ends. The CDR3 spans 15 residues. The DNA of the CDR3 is TGTGCCAGCAGCGGAAGCGGGGGGCAGGACTATGGCTACACCTTC. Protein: CASSGSGGQDYGYTF. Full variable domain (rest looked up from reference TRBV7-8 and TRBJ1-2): GAGVSQSPRYKVAKRGQDVALRCDPISGHVSLFWYQQALGQGPEFLTYFQNEAQLDKSGLPSDRFFAERPEGSVSTLKIQRTQQEDSAVYLCASSGSGGQDYGYTFGSGTRLTVV.